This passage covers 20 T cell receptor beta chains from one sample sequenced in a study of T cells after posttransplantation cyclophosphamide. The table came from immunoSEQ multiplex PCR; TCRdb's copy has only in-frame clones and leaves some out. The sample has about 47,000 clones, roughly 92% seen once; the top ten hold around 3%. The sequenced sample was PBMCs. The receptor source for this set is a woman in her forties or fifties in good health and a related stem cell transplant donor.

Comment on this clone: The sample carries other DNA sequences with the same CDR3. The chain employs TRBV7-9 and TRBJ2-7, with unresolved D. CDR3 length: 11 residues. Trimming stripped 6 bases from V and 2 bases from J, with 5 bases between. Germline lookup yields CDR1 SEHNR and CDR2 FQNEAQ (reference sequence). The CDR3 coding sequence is TGTGCCAGCAGTTCTACCTACGAGCAGTACTTC. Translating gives CASSSTYEQYF.

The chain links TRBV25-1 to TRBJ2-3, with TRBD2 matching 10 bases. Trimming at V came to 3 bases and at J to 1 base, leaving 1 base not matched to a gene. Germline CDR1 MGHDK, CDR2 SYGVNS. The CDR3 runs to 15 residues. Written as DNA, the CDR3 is TGTGCCAGCAGTGACAGCGGGAGGGGCACAGATACGCAGTATTTT. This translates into CASSDSGRGTDTQYF.

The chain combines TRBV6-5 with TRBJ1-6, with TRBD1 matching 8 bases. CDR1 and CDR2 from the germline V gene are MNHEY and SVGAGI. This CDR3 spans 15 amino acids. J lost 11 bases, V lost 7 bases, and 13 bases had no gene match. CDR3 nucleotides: TGTGCCAGCACCCCTTTGCGACAGGGGATCACACCCCTCCACTTT. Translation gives CASTPLRQGITPLHF.

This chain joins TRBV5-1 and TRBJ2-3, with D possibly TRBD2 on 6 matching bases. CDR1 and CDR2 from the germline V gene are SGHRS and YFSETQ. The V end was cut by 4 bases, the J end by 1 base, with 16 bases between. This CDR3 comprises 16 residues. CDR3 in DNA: TGCGCCAGCAGCCCCTCCTCCGGGGAGGGCACAGATACGCAGTATTTT. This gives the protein CASSPSSGEGTDTQYF.

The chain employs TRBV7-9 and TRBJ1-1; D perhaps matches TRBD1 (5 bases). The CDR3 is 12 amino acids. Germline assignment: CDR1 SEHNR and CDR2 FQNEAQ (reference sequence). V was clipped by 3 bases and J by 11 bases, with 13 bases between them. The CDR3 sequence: CASSLGGAWAFF. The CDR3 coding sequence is TGTGCCAGCAGCTTGGGTGGGGCATGGGCTTTCTTT. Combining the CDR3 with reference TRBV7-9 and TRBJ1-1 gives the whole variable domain DTGVSQNPRHKITKRGQNVTFRCDPISEHNRLYWYRQTLGQGPEFLTYFQNEAQLEKSRLLSDRFSAERPKGSFSTLEIQRTEQGDSAMYLCASSLGGAWAFFGQGTRLTVV.

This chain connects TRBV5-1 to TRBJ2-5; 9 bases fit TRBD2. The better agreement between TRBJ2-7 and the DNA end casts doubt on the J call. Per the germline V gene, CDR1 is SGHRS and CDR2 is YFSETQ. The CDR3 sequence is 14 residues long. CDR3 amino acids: CASSWGLAGYEQYF. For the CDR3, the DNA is TGCGCCAGCAGCTGGGGACTAGCTGGGTACGAGCAGTACTTC.

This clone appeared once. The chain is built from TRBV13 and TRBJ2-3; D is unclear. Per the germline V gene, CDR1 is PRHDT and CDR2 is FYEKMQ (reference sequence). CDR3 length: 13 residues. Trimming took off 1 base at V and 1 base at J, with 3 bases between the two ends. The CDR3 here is CASSLAGTDTQYF. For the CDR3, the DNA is TGTGCCAGCAGCTTAGCGGGCACAGATACGCAGTATTTT.

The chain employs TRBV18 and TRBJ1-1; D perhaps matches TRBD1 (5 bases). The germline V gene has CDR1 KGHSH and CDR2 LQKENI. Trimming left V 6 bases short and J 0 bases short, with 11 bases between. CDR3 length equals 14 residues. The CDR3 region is CASSSPGVNTEAFF. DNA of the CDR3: TGTGCCAGCTCCAGCCCGGGGGTGAACACTGAAGCTTTCTTT.

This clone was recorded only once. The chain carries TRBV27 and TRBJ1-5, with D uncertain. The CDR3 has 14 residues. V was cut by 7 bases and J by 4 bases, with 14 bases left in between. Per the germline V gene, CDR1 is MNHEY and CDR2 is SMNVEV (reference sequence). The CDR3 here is CASKPGSPNQPQHF. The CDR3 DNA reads TGTGCCAGCAAGCCAGGCTCCCCGAATCAGCCCCAGCATTTT.

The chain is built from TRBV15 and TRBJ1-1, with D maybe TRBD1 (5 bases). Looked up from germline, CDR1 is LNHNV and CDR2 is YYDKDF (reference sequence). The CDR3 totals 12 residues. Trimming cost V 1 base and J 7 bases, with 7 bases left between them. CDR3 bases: TGTGCCACCAGCAGAGGGGGCCTTGAAGCTTTCTTT. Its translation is CATSRGGLEAFF.

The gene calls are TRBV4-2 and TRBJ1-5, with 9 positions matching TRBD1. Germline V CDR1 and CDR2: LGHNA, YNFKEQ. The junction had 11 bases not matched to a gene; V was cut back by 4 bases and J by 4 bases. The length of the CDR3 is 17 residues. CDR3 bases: TGTGCCAGCAGCCGAACATCCCGGGACAGGGATAATCAGCCCCAGCATTTT. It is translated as CASSRTSRDRDNQPQHF.

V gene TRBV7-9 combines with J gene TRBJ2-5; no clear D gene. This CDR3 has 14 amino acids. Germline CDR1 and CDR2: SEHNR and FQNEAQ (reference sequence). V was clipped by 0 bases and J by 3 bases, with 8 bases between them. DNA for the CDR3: TGTGCCAGCAGCTTAGCGACTGAGAAAGAGACCCAGTACTTC. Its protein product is CASSLATEKETQYF.

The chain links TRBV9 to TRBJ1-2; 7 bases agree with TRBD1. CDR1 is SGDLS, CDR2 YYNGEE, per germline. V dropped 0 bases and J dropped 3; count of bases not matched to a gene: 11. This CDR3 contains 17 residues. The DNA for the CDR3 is TGTGCCAGCAGCGTAGGTAGAGGAATCACAGGGGACTATGGCTACACCTTC. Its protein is CASSVGRGITGDYGYTF.

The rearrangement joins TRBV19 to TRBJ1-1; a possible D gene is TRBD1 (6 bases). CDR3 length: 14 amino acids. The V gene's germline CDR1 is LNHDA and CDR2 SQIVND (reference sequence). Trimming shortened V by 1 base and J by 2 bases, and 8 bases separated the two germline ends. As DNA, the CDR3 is TGTGCCAGTAGTATAGGGACAGCAAACACTGAAGCTTTCTTT. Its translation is CASSIGTANTEAFF.

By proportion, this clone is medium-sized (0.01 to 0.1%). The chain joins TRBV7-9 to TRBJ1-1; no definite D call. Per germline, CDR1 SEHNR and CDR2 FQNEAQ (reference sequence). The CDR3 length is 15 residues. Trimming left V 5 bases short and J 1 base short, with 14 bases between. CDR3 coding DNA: TGTGCCAGCAGCCCCTCGACGGGAACGAACACTGAAGCTTTCTTT. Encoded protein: CASSPSTGTNTEAFF.

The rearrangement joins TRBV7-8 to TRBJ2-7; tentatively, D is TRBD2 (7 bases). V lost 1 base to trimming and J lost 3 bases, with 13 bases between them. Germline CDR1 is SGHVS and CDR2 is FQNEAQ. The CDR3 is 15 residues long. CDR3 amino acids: CASSLVGGEVYEQYF. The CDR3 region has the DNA TGTGCCAGCAGCTTAGTAGGGGGGGAAGTCTACGAGCAGTACTTC.

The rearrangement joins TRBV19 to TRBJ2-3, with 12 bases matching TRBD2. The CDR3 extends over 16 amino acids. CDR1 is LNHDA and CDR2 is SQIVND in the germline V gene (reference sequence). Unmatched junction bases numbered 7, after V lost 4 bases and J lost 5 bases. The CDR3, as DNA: TGTGCCAGTAGTACGAAAACTAGCGGGAGGTTAGATACGCAGTATTTT. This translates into CASSTKTSGRLDTQYF. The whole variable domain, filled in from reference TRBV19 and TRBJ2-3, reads DGGITQSPKYLFRKEGQNVTLSCEQNLNHDAMYWYRQDPGQGLRLIYYSQIVNDFQKGDIAEGYSVSREKKESFPLTVTSAQKNPTAFYLCASSTKTSGRLDTQYFGPGTRLTVL.

The CDR3 DNA follows: TGTGCCAGCAGCCAGAGACTAGCGGGGGGGTCCTACAATGAGCAGTTCTTC. As protein: CASSQRLAGGSYNEQFF. The chain employs TRBV11-2 and TRBJ2-1; 14 bases match TRBD2. Germline CDR1 is SGHAT and CDR2 is FQNNGV. V shed 5 bases and J 1 base; nucleotides not matched to a gene: 4. The CDR3 sequence is 17 residues long.

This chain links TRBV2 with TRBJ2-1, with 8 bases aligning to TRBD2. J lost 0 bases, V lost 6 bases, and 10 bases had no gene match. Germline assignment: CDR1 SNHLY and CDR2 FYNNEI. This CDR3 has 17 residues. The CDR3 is CASRGSGALPSYNEQFF. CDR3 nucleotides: TGTGCCAGCAGGGGTAGCGGGGCCTTACCCTCCTACAATGAGCAGTTCTTC.

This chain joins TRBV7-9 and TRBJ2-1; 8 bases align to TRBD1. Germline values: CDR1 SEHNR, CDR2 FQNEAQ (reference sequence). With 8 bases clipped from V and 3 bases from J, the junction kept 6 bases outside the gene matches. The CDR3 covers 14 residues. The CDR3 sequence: CASGGTGHYNEQFF. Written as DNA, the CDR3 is TGTGCCAGCGGGGGGACAGGCCACTACAATGAGCAGTTCTTC.